This entry features one T cell receptor beta chain sequence. Its antigen is still unknown. J was trimmed by 4 bases and V by 5 bases; bases with no gene match: 5. Per germline, CDR1 MDHEN and CDR2 SYDVKM. This CDR3 comprises 15 residues. This sample is part of a study of post-analysis software for immune sequencing data. Study as a whole: Relapsing-remitting, secondary progressive and progressive-relapsing multiple sclerosis were all included among the disease courses. General observations from the study: Significantly decreased normalized Chao1 diversity was recorded for multiple sclerosis patients relative to controls. The study found TRBV5-6, TRBV5-1 and TRBV20-1 among 5 or 6 TRBV segments more frequent in patients than controls.

Presence of unique molecular identifiers characterized the TCR beta cDNA libraries. Input populations of roughly 0.95 to 10 million T cells gave rise to approximately 500,000 cDNA molecules. One entry per CDR3 protein results from TCRdb running MiXCR on the PCR reads. The sample has fewer than 850,000 distinct CDR3 sequences, 25% to 30% seen once. The V call is TRBV28, the J call TRBJ2-1, with 10 bases lining up with TRBD2. The receptor's source is a girl aged 10 to 17 with multiple sclerosis. The source material was blood. The CDR3 DNA reads TGTGCCAGCAGTCATACTAGCGGGATGTACAATGAGCAGTTCTTC. It is translated as CASSHTSGMYNEQFF.